This T cell receptor beta chain was documented in a study of vaccination and CD4 T cells after COVID-19. This clonotype is large (0.1 to 1%) within its sample. The target antigen is unknown. The Oncomine TCR Beta short-read assay was applied to DNA of cultured CD4+ T cells. TCRdb reprocessed the PCR reads with MiXCR, giving one entry per CDR3 protein. The profile shows 4,600 or so distinct CDR3 sequences, around three fifths of them singletons. The CDR3 has 13 amino acids. Germline V gene lookup returns CDR1 DFQATT and CDR2 SNEGSKA (reference sequence). Trimming cost V 4 bases and J 4 bases, with 13 bases left between them. Treatment described: approximately nine-day PBMC culture with coronavirus spike peptide pools or control peptides (ViraFEST assay). Collection of the unexposed donor's CD4+ T cells took place before the COVID-19 pandemic (2011-2018).

The chain couples TRBV20-1 to TRBJ1-2, with D tentatively TRBD1 (6 bases). The sequence was collected from a human donor in good health. The sample taken for sequencing was CD4+ T cells from blood, cultured in vitro. CDR3 sequence: CSAKQGASYGYTF. CDR3 DNA sequence: TGCAGTGCTAAACAGGGCGCTTCCTATGGCTACACCTTC.